This T cell receptor (beta chain) was recovered during a study of T cell clonotyping in hematopoietic cell transplantation. Concerning this clone: Its antigen is undetermined.

Generated by immunoSEQ multiplex PCR, the TCRdb table keeps only in-frame clones and is missing some. The table records about 15,000 clones, 70% to 75% of them present only once. CDR1 and CDR2 (germline): SGDLS, YYNGEE. The CDR3 covers 13 residues. V gave up 4 bases and J gave up 3 bases, with 11 bases separating them. Whole-study findings and limits: Few recipient clonotypes overlapped donors; over 95% were de novo at given depth. Recipient TCR diversity dropped after transplant; expanded clonotypes rose from day 30 to 180. Higher Inverse Simpson Index values in graft donor and pretransplant recipient predicted broader posttransplant TCR diversity.

The specimen sequenced was peripheral blood mononuclear cells. This clonotype originated in a woman in her sixties in good health. Some clones in this sample may be carry-over from other donors' samples. V and J are TRBV9 and TRBJ2-7; D is unresolved. The CDR3 sequence is CASSLGWGYEQYF. The CDR3 DNA follows: TGTGCCAGCAGCCTAGGTTGGGGCTACGAGCAGTACTTC. Full variable domain (rest looked up from reference TRBV9 and TRBJ2-7): DSGVTQTPKHLITATGQRVTLRCSPRSGDLSVYWYQQSLDQGLQFLIQYYNGEERAKGNILERFSAQQFPDLHSELNLSSLELGDSALYFCASSLGWGYEQYFGPGTRLTVT.